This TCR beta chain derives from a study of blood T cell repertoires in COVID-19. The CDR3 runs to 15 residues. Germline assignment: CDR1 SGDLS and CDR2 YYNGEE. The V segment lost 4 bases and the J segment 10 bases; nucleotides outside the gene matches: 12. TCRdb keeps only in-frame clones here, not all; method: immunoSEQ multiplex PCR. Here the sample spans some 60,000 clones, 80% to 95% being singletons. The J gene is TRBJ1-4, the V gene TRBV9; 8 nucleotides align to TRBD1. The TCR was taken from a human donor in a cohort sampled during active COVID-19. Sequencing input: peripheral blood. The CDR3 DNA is TGTGCCAGCAGCCCCAGCCAGGGGGCCGGGGGAAAACTGTTTTTT. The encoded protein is CASSPSQGAGGKLFF.